The next 9 T cell receptor beta chains were all read from a single sample in a study of blood T cell repertoires in COVID-19. Measured with immunoSEQ multiplex PCR; TCRdb has only the in-frame clones, and not every one. In the table there are about 440,000 clones, roughly 89% of which are singletons. Sample: peripheral blood. These receptors were taken from a woman aged 30 to 39 with acute or convalescent COVID-19.

The chain combines TRBV27 with TRBJ1-1, with D uncertain. Germline-derived CDR1 and CDR2 are MNHEY and SMNVEV (reference sequence). Trimming removed 5 bases from V and 5 bases from J, with 9 bases in between. The length of the CDR3 is 12 residues. CDR3 sequence: CASSKGGTEAFF. The CDR3, as DNA: TGTGCCAGCAGTAAGGGAGGTACTGAAGCTTTCTTT.

V is TRBV21-1 and J is TRBJ2-5; the DNA was not used to check the table's D call, TRBD2. TRBV21-1 is a documented pseudogene. The CDR3 loop spans 15 amino acids. The chain's CDR3 is CASSEKPTCQETQYF. DNA of the CDR3: TGTGCCAGCAGCGAAAAGCCGACTTGCCAAGAGACCCAGTACTTC.

As to this clone: Likely a read error: the CDR3 ends without its conserved phenylalanine or tryptophan. Because the CDR3's place on the DNA is in doubt, the DNA is left out and the CDR3 is given as listed by TCRdb. V and J are TRBV28 and TRBJ1-1. With termini counted, the CDR3 has 13 amino acids. Germline CDR1 and CDR2: MDHEN and SYDVKM. The CDR3 region is CASSPYREARQRV.

The chain carries TRBV4-1 and TRBJ2-7; TRBD2 aligns across 11 bases. V was pared by 0 bases and J by 2 bases, with 3 bases of the junction left unmatched. Germline V lookup: CDR1 MGHRA, CDR2 YSYEKL. The CDR3 runs to 16 residues. For the CDR3, the DNA is TGCGCCAGCAGCCAAGAACTTAGCGGGGGGGCCTACGAGCAGTACTTC. Its translation: CASSQELSGGAYEQYF.

V and J are TRBV9 and TRBJ2-3; the match to TRBD1 covers 7 bases. The CDR3 loop spans 13 amino acids. CDR1 and CDR2 from the germline V gene are SGDLS and YYNGEE. J lost 2 bases, V lost 7 bases, and 4 bases had no gene match. The CDR3 bases are TGTGCCAGCGTTGACAGGGCCACAGATACGCAGTATTTT. It specifies CASVDRATDTQYF.

A few counts support this clone. The chain recombines TRBV29-1 with TRBJ2-1, with 14 bases lining up with TRBD2. Per germline, CDR1 SQVTM and CDR2 ANQGSEA. V lost 6 bases to trimming and J lost 10 bases; unmatched junction nucleotides: 5. CDR3 size: 13 residues. CDR3 residues: CSVWTSGGLEQFF. CDR3 bases: TGCAGCGTCTGGACTAGCGGGGGGTTAGAGCAGTTCTTC.

V gene TRBV5-5 combines with J gene TRBJ2-7; TRBD2 might be the D (5 bases). CDR1 is SGHKS, CDR2 YYEKEE, per germline (reference sequence). CDR3 length: 15 amino acids. Trimming pared 0 bases from V and 4 bases from J, leaving 14 bases between. The CDR3 region is CASSLALFGVYEQYF. The CDR3, as DNA: TGTGCCAGCAGCTTGGCCCTATTCGGGGTATACGAGCAGTACTTC.

This chain connects TRBV10-1 to TRBJ2-3; TRBD2 agrees at 11 bases. Germline lookup yields CDR1 WNHNN and CDR2 SYGVQD (reference sequence). The CDR3 has 16 amino acids. After removal of 1 base from V and 6 bases from J, the junction contained 6 bases not matched to a gene. DNA of the CDR3: TGCGCCAGCAGTGAGTTCCCTAGCGGGGGGCCGGATACGCAGTATTTT. Translating gives CASSEFPSGGPDTQYF.

This clone appeared a single time. J is TRBJ1-1 and V is TRBV12-3 or TRBV12-4; the D gene is possibly TRBD1 (6 bases). Trimming pared 6 bases from V and 6 bases from J, leaving 14 bases between. There are 13 residues in the CDR3. The CDR3 DNA sequence: TGTGCCAGCAGGTACAGGGTAGGTGCTGAAGCTTTCTTT. Encoded protein: CASRYRVGAEAFF.